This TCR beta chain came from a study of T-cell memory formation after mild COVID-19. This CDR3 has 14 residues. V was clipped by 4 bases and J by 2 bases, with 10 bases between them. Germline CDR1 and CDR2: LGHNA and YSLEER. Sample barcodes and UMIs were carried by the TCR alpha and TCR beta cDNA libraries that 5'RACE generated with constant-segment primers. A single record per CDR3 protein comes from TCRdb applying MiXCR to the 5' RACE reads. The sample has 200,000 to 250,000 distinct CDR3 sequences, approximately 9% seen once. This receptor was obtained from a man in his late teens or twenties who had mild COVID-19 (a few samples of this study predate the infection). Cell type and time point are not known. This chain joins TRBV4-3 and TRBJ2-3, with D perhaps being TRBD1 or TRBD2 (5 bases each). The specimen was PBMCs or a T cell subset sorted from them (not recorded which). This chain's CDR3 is CASSRDVNTDTQYF. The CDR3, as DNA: TGCGCCAGCAGCCGGGACGTCAACACAGATACGCAGTATTTT.